The clone carrying this TCR beta chain was seen a handful of times. Antigen specificity is unknown. Use of 60 Vbeta and 13 Jbeta primers characterized the PCR. The table came from immunoSEQ multiplex PCR; TCRdb's copy has only in-frame clones and leaves some out. The sample records roughly 100,000 clones, around 9.1% being singletons. The sample originates from a study of cytomegalovirus exposure and HLA in healthy donors. Study results and caveats: Most likely, a cluster of highly shared sequence variants arose as a sequencing artifact. In a later analysis, compared with equally common non-associated chains, HLA-associated beta chains were more expanded.

Source material: PBMCs. This clonotype originated in a man in his forties in good health and CMV-seropositive.

CDR3 region: CASSSSGTGNYEQYF. CDR3 nucleotides: TGTGCCAGCAGCTCGTCCGGGACAGGGAATTACGAGCAGTACTTC. This sequence joins TRBV7-6 and TRBJ2-7; 9 bases map to TRBD1. From germline, CDR1 is SGHVS and CDR2 FNYEAQ. This CDR3 has 15 residues. With V trimmed by 4 bases and J by 4 bases, 8 bases remained unmatched. Full variable domain (missing parts from reference TRBV7-6 and TRBJ2-7): GAGVSQSPRYKVTKRGQDVALRCDPISGHVSLYWYRQALGQGPEFLTYFNYEAQQDKSGLPNDRFSAERPEGSISTLTIQRTEQRDSAMYRCASSSSGTGNYEQYFGPGTRLTVT.